A single sample gave rise to the 16 T cell receptor beta chains below, sequenced in a study of shared clonotypes between healthy human individuals (dated by TCRdb to between 2020 and 2021). The receptor library was made with the immunoSEQ multiplex PCR assay. Imported from immuneACCESS, the table was reduced by TCRdb to in-frame sequences with V and J called. These copies leave out some clones; in studies compared against another copy, an unresolved V gene accounts for under half, and the cause of the remainder is not known. The sample table contains 1,400,000 or so clones; only one count was recorded for approximately 98.5% of them. Around 0.38% of the sample belongs to the ten largest clones. The material sequenced was naive CD4+ T cells sorted from blood. In light of the paper, this sample's cell subset or site label describes: CD45RA+ positively selected. These receptors were taken from a man aged 30 to 45 in good health.

This clone has a single count. CDR3 DNA sequence: TGTGCCAGCAGCTTAGTCGAAGCAACTGAAGCTTTCTTT. This gives the protein CASSLVEATEAFF. The V call is TRBV7-9, the J call TRBJ1-1; D is ambiguous. The length of the CDR3 is 13 residues. Germline V gene data show CDR1 as SEHNR and CDR2 as FQNEAQ (reference sequence). V was trimmed by 1 base and J by 5 bases, leaving 8 bases between them.

For this clone: The sample carries other DNA sequences with the same CDR3. The V and J genes are TRBV20-1 and TRBJ1-1; D gene unclear. This CDR3 is built from 11 residues. Germline CDR1 DFQATT, CDR2 SNEGSKA (reference sequence). The germline V and J ends were trimmed by 1 base and 5 bases, with 5 bases remaining between them. In nucleotides, the CDR3 is TGCAGTGCTAGAGTTGGAACTGAAGCTTTCTTT. Residues: CSARVGTEAFF.

The V and J genes are TRBV5-1 and TRBJ2-7; 11 bases agree with TRBD1. Germline V gives CDR1 SGHRS, CDR2 YFSETQ. This CDR3 is built from 16 residues. V dropped 4 bases and J dropped 2; count of bases not matched to a gene: 8. CDR3 loop: CASSTGPGQGAYEQYF. CDR3 nucleotide sequence: TGCGCCAGCAGCACGGGCCCGGGACAGGGGGCCTACGAGCAGTACTTC.

The chain recombines TRBV18 with TRBJ2-4, with D possibly TRBD2 on 6 matching bases. V was trimmed by 2 bases and J by 6 bases, leaving 20 bases between them. CDR1 and CDR2 from the germline V gene are KGHSH and LQKENI. The CDR3 runs to 17 residues. Here the CDR3 reads CASSPRDSSMAGNIQYF. In DNA form, the CDR3 reads TGTGCCAGCTCACCAAGGGACTCCTCCATGGCCGGAAACATTCAGTACTTC.

The V gene is TRBV6-4, the J gene TRBJ2-7; 7 bases map to TRBD1. The CDR3 is 13 amino acids. Germline CDR1 reads MRHNA; CDR2 reads SNTAGT. Trimming removed 8 bases from V and 7 bases from J; junction bases left unmatched: 11. The CDR3 DNA reads TGTGCCAGCTCTAAAGAGGGGGCGGGTGAGCAGTACTTC. Its protein product is CASSKEGAGEQYF.

The rearrangement uses TRBV7-8 and TRBJ1-1, with 9 positions matching TRBD1. The ends lost 2 bases at V and 0 bases at J; junction bases unmatched: 10. This CDR3 comprises 18 residues. Germline lookup yields CDR1 SGHVS and CDR2 FQNEAQ. This CDR3 is CASSLRPGTGWLNTEAFF. Written as DNA, the CDR3 is TGTGCCAGCAGCTTAAGACCGGGGACAGGGTGGTTGAACACTGAAGCTTTCTTT.

V gene TRBV6-5 combines with J gene TRBJ2-5; D gene unclear. This CDR3 comprises 14 residues. The V gene's germline CDR1 is MNHEY and CDR2 SVGAGI. V dropped 7 bases and J dropped 5 bases, with 17 bases sitting between them. CDR3 protein: CASTLRSQAETQYF. In nucleotides, the CDR3 is TGTGCCAGCACCTTACGGAGCCAGGCGGAGACCCAGTACTTC.

A remark on this clone: Additional DNA sequences in this sample encode the identical CDR3. The chain uses TRBV9 and TRBJ1-1; D perhaps matches TRBD1 (5 bases). The CDR3 totals 14 residues. CDR1 is SGDLS, CDR2 YYNGEE, per germline. Deletions cut 2 bases from V and 1 base from J, with 9 bases between. The CDR3 DNA reads as TGTGCCAGCAGCGTTGGGACGGAGAACACTGAAGCTTTCTTT. This codes for CASSVGTENTEAFF.

About this clone itself: The CDR3 ends on some other residue instead of the conserved phenylalanine or tryptophan, so this is likely a read error. Because the CDR3's place on the DNA is in doubt, the DNA is left out and the CDR3 is given as listed by TCRdb. V gene TRBV20-1 combines with J gene TRBJ2-7; the table calls TRBD2, which could not be checked here. Ends included, the CDR3 has 9 residues. Germline V gene data show CDR1 as DFQATT and CDR2 as SNEGSKA (reference sequence). The CDR3 protein is CSAGVDGVL.

The chain combines TRBV29-1 with TRBJ2-3; perhaps TRBD2 as D (5 bases). The CDR3 has 14 amino acids. From germline, CDR1 is SQVTM and CDR2 ANQGSEA. V was trimmed by 3 bases and J by 1 base, leaving 11 bases between them. This CDR3 is CSVEGSKGTDTQYF. The CDR3 bases are TGCAGCGTTGAGGGGAGCAAGGGCACAGATACGCAGTATTTT.

The V and J genes are TRBV11-2 and TRBJ1-2, with 8 bases fitting TRBD1. CDR3 length: 15 amino acids. Germline lookup yields CDR1 SGHAT and CDR2 FQNNGV. V was pared by 5 bases and J by 4 bases, with 9 bases of the junction left unmatched. The CDR3 loop is CASSAQGGQRYGYTF. CDR3 DNA: TGTGCCAGCAGCGCACAGGGGGGACAACGCTATGGCTACACCTTC.

This chain joins TRBV9 and TRBJ2-3; tentatively, D is TRBD1 (6 bases). V lost 4 bases to trimming and J lost 1 base, with 10 bases between them. Germline CDR1 is SGDLS and CDR2 is YYNGEE. The CDR3 sequence is 14 residues long. For the CDR3, the DNA is TGTGCCAGCAGCCCATGGACAGGCACAGATACGCAGTATTTT. This encodes CASSPWTGTDTQYF.

The chain employs TRBV1 and TRBJ2-4; TRBD2, the table's D call, was not compared with the DNA. TRBV1 is listed as a pseudogene. The CDR3 is made up of 19 amino acids. CDR3 in DNA: TGCACCAGCAGCCCAGGGACTAGCGGGAGTCCCTCCGGCAAAAACATTCAGTACTTC. This codes for CTSSPGTSGSPSGKNIQYF.

CDR3 sequence: CASSRREFRTGELFF. The CDR3 region has the DNA TGTGCCAGCTCACGCCGGGAGTTTCGGACCGGGGAGCTGTTTTTT. The J gene is TRBJ2-2, the V gene TRBV18; D perhaps matches TRBD2 (6 bases). Germline-derived CDR1 and CDR2 are KGHSH and LQKENI. The CDR3 consists of 15 residues. Trimming pared 4 bases from V and 5 bases from J, leaving 14 bases between. Full variable domain (missing parts from reference TRBV18 and TRBJ2-2): NAGVMQNPRHLVRRRGQEARLRCSPMKGHSHVYWYRQLPEEGLKFMVYLQKENIIDESGMPKERFSAEFPKEGPSILRIQQVVRGDSAAYFCASSRREFRTGELFFGEGSRLTVL.

The V and J genes are TRBV6-5 and TRBJ2-7; maybe TRBD2 (6 bases). This CDR3 region has 14 residues. Looked up from germline, CDR1 is MNHEY and CDR2 is SVGAGI. Trimming cost V 0 bases and J 4 bases, with 10 bases left between them. The CDR3 loop is CASSYSTSGYEQYF. As DNA, the CDR3 is TGTGCCAGCAGTTACTCGACTAGTGGTTACGAGCAGTACTTC.

This chain joins TRBV9 and TRBJ2-7, with 8 bases matching TRBD1. V lost 4 bases, J lost 6 bases, and 9 bases stayed unmatched. This CDR3 comprises 14 residues. The germline CDR1 and CDR2 sequences are SGDLS and YYNGEE. The CDR3 reads CASSSSGTGFEQYF. The CDR3 nucleotides read TGTGCCAGCAGCTCGTCCGGGACAGGTTTCGAGCAGTACTTC.